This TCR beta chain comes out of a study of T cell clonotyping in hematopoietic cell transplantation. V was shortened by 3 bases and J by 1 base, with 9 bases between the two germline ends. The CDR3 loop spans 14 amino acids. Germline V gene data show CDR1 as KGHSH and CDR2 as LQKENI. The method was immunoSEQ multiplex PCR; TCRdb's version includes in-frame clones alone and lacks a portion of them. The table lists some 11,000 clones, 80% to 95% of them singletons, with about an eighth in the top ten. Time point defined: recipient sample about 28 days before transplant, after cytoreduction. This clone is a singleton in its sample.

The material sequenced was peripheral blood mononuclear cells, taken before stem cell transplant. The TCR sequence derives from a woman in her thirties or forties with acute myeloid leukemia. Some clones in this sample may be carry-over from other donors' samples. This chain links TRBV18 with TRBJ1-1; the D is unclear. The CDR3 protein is CASSPPTGNTEAFF. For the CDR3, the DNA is TGTGCCAGCTCACCCCCAACCGGGAACACTGAAGCTTTCTTT.